This paragraph reports one TCR beta chain. The antigen remains unidentified. This clone may be a read error of a much larger clone one base away. In germline, CDR1 is LNHDA, CDR2 SQIVND (reference sequence). The length of the CDR3 is 15 residues. Trimming removed 8 bases from V and 4 bases from J; junction bases left unmatched: 10. Time point in this sample: newly diagnosed GD, antithyroid drugs for less than 3 months. Extracted PBMC RNA gave rise to the TCR library. The data were taken from a study of regulatory T cells in long-lasting Graves disease. Turning to the study itself: Patients with new Graves' disease had used antithyroid drugs below 3 months.

Overall study findings and caveats: Persistent-disease Graves' patients showed less TCR diversity than new cases.

Arm-PCR of CDR3 regions and iRepertoire HTBI primers were the basis on which TCR beta libraries were built. Using its own MiXCR run on the multiplex PCR reads, TCRdb lists one record per CDR3 protein. The sample lists hundreds of thousands of distinct CDR3 sequences, about 16% occurring once. The same sample was also used in a study of T cells in Graves' hyperthyroidism and ophthalmopathy. That source adds: For Graves' hyperthyroidism to be stable, ophthalmopathy could not progress within 18 months. The HTBI primer set drove a first-round RT-PCR of the TCR CDR3.

This specimen consisted of peripheral blood mononuclear cells (PBMCs), obtained at new diagnosis, from a patient treated with antithyroid drugs. The sequence was collected from a man between 18 and 35 years old with Graves disease. V is TRBV19 and J is TRBJ2-1; 8 bases match TRBD2. This CDR3 reads CASGGGLGVYNEQFF. CDR3 DNA sequence: TGTGCCAGTGGCGGGGGGCTTGGGGTATACAATGAGCAGTTCTTC.